This TCR beta chain was retrieved from a study of cytomegalovirus exposure and HLA in healthy donors. Sequencing was performed with immunoSEQ multiplex PCR; in TCRdb, only in-frame clones are kept and a portion is missing. The sample lists 150,000 to 200,000 clones; more than 75% were seen once. Regarding this clone: Its antigen is not identified.

Per germline, CDR1 SGHTA and CDR2 FQGNSA. The CDR3 is 15 residues long. V lost 4 bases and J 3 bases, leaving 16 bases between the germline ends. Among the 90 to 150 subjects of the validation cohort, separate from the roughly 700-subject first cohort, were the donors. Whole-study findings and limits: Some TCR beta chains (over 150 of them) were listed as cytomegalovirus-associated. In vitro data verified a few CMV-associated chains as specific for CMV antigens.

The chain links TRBV7-2 to TRBJ2-7; the D gene is possibly TRBD1 (5 bases). The sequenced sample consisted of PBMCs. This clonotype was obtained from a woman aged 18-29 years in good health and CMV-seronegative. The CDR3 loop reads CASSSLSGLRYEQYF. The CDR3 DNA follows: TGTGCCAGCAGCTCCCTCTCAGGGCTCCGCTACGAGCAGTACTTC.